The clone carrying this T cell receptor (beta chain) was seen a few times. Its antigen is currently unknown. The data belong to a study of early T cells in non-severe SARS-CoV-2 infection. Study in general: Sequencing targeted bulk RNA from unsorted whole blood, leaving chains unpaired.

Each cDNA molecule carried a unique molecular identifier. TCRdb called the 5' RACE reads again in MiXCR, with one record for every CDR3 protein. Here the sample spans over 70,000 distinct CDR3 sequences, about 15% being singletons. Study-wide findings and caveats: Matching against VDJdb likely underestimated virus-specific expansions, favoring anti-spike CD8.

This receptor was obtained from an adult who was a healthcare worker with PCR-confirmed SARS-CoV-2 infection or an uninfected control (not recorded which). The specimen sequenced was whole blood.

Written as DNA, the CDR3 is TGCGCCAGCAGCTTGACGGTGGATACGCAGTATTTT. It yields the protein CASSLTVDTQYF. The chain recombines TRBV5-1 with TRBJ2-3; D gene uncertain. V gave up 1 base and J gave up 6 bases, with 6 bases separating them. Per germline, CDR1 SGHRS and CDR2 YFSETQ. The CDR3 consists of 12 residues. The full variable domain, completed using reference TRBV5-1 and TRBJ2-3, is KAGVTQTPRYLIKTRGQQVTLSCSPISGHRSVSWYQQTPGQGLQFLFEYFSETQRNKGNFPGRFSGRQFSNSRSEMNVSTLELGDSALYLCASSLTVDTQYFGPGTRLTVL.